This T cell receptor beta chain is from a study of shared clonotypes between healthy human individuals. This clone has only one observation. Produced via immunoSEQ multiplex PCR; TCRdb's table is partial and in-frame only. The sample holds approximately 720,000 clones, around 72% seen once. V lost 4 bases, J lost 4 bases, and 8 bases stayed unmatched. Germline values: CDR1 KGHSH, CDR2 LQKENI. The CDR3 spans 16 residues. The specimen sequenced was memory CD4+ T cells sorted from blood. This sample's subset: CD45RA-negative fraction. The origin of this receptor is a woman aged 25 to 39 in good health. The rearrangement uses TRBV18 and TRBJ2-5; 11 bases map to TRBD1. The CDR3 protein is CASSLSGTGGLETQYF. The CDR3 bases are TGTGCCAGCTCACTGTCCGGGACAGGGGGTTTAGAGACCCAGTACTTC.